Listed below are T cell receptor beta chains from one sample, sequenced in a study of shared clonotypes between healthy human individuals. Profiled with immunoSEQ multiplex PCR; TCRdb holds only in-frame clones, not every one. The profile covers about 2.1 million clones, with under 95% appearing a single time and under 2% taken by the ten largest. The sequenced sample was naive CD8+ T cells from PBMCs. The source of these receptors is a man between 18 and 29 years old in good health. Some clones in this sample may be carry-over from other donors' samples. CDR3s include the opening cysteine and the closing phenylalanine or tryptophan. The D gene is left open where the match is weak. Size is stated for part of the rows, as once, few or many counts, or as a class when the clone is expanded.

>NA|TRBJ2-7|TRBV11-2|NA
TGTGCCAGCAGCTTAGCGGGAGCTACCTACGAGCAGTACTTC
CASSLAGATYEQYF
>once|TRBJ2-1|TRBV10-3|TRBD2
TGTGCCATCAGTGAGTCGGGGTTAGCGGGTATCTATGAGCAGTTCTTC
CAISESGLAGIYEQFF
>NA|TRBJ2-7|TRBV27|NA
TGTGCCAGCAGCTCCGGAATCTACGAGCAGTACTTC
CASSSGIYEQYF
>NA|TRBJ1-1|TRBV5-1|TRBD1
TGCGCCAGCAGCCAAATTACACAGGGGGCCCTCAACACTGAAGCTTTCTTT
CASSQITQGALNTEAFF
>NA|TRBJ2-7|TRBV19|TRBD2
TGTGCCAGTAGTATCAAGGTCGGGCGGGAGGGCTACGAGCAGTACTTC
CASSIKVGREGYEQYF
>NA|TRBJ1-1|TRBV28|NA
TGTGCCAGCAGTTCTCATCCGGGAACGGTCACTGAAGCTTTCTTT
CASSSHPGTVTEAFF
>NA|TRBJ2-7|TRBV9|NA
TGTGCCAGCAGCCCCCGGTGGGTTGGAGGGAGCGAGCAGTACTTC
CASSPRWVGGSEQYF
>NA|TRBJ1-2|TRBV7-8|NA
TGTGCCAGCAGCTTAGCTCGTGGGCAGGGCGATGGCTACACCTTC
CASSLARGQGDGYTF
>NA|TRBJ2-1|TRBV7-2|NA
TGTGCCAGCAGCTTAGGATCGGTTGGGAATGAGCAGTTCTTC
CASSLGSVGNEQFF
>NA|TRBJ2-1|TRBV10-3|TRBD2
TGTGCCACTCTGGGGGTATTAGCGGGCAATGAGCAGTTCTTC
CATLGVLAGNEQFF
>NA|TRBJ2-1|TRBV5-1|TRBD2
TGCGCCAGCAGCTTGGTCGGTAGCGGGAGGGGGGATGAGCAGTTCTTC
CASSLVGSGRGDEQFF
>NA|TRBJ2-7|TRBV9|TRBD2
TGTGCCAGCAGCGTAGGGTGGACTAGCGGCTACGAGCAGTACTTC
CASSVGWTSGYEQYF